This is a list of T cell receptor beta chains from one sample in a study of T-cell reconstitution after alpha-beta-depleted transplantation in children. Using its own MiXCR run on the PCR reads, TCRdb lists one record per CDR3 protein. Among 400,000 to 550,000 distinct CDR3 sequences listed, roughly a tenth were seen once. The sample in question was PBMCs, obtained before TCRalphabeta/CD19-depleted stem cell transplant. Source of these receptors: a child under 10 years old with inherited bone marrow failure, due to receive a stem cell transplant. Both conserved end residues are part of each CDR3. D genes are given only for firm matches. Clone sizes are given selectively: once, few, many, or a class where the clone is expanded.

D	size	V	J	DNA	CDR3
TRBD1	few	TRBV27	TRBJ1-1	TGTGCCAGCAGTTTAGACAGGGCTTTTAACACTGAAGCTTTCTTT	CASSLDRAFNTEAFF
.	many	TRBV15	TRBJ2-3	TGTGCCACCAGCAAAAGCAGTACTTCCAGCACAGATACGCAGTATTTT	CATSKSSTSSTDTQYF
.	many	TRBV27	TRBJ2-7	TGTGCCAGCAGTTCCCAGGAGTCGTTGTACGAGCAGTACTTC	CASSSQESLYEQYF
TRBD1	many	TRBV20-1	TRBJ2-1	TGCAGTGCTAGTTGGCGAGGACAGGGGGTCTTC	CSASWRGQGVF
.	many	TRBV12-3/TRBV12-4	TRBJ1-1	TGTGCCAGCAGTTTAGGGGGTAGGGATGACACTGAAGCTTTCTTT	CASSLGGRDDTEAFF
.	many	TRBV19	TRBJ1-4	TGTGCCAGTAGTAGCCGGACCGGGGATGAAAAACTGTTTTTT	CASSSRTGDEKLFF
.	many	TRBV10-3	TRBJ2-3	TGTGCCATCAGTCCCGGCCCAGATACGCAGTATTTT	CAISPGPDTQYF
.	.	TRBV5-6	TRBJ1-1	TGTGCCAGCAGCTTGTTACCTCTTGGGACGAACACTGAAGCTTTCTTT	CASSLLPLGTNTEAFF
.	.	TRBV27	TRBJ2-2	TGTGCCAGCAGTTTATCGCCCTCGCCCGGGGAGCTGTTTTTT	CASSLSPSPGELFF
TRBD2	.	TRBV13	TRBJ2-7	TGTGCCAGCAGCCATGGCGGGGGTTCCTACGAGCAGTACTTC	CASSHGGGSYEQYF
TRBD1	many	TRBV15	TRBJ2-3	TGTGCCACCAGCAGAGATTCGTGGACAGGGGTCACAGATACGCAGTATTTT	CATSRDSWTGVTDTQYF
.	few	TRBV20-1	TRBJ2-2	TGCAGTGCTAGGGCCTTACTAGCAGGGGAGCTGTTTTTT	CSARALLAGELFF
TRBD2	.	TRBV11-2	TRBJ2-2	TGTGCCAGCTCCCGACTAGCGGGACCCTACGACACCGGGGAGCTGTTTTTT	CASSRLAGPYDTGELFF
.	many	TRBV7-9	TRBJ2-1	TGTGCCAGCAGCTCCCTTAGGTACAATGAGCAGTTCTTC	CASSSLRYNEQFF
.	few	TRBV10-2	TRBJ1-6	TGCGCCAGCACCGACCCCTATTCACCCCTCCACTTT	CASTDPYSPLHF
.	many	TRBV27	TRBJ2-2	TGTGCCAGCAGTTTCCGGGGCGTTATCACCGGGGAGCTGTTTTTT	CASSFRGVITGELFF
.	many	TRBV4-3	TRBJ1-1	TGCGCCAGCAGCCTGCTAGACGGGGGGGCGAACACTGAAGCTTTCTTT	CASSLLDGGANTEAFF
TRBD1	once	TRBV7-6	TRBJ2-7	TGTGCCAGCAGCCTAGACAGGGAAAACTACGAGCAGTACTTC	CASSLDRENYEQYF
TRBD2	many	TRBV7-2	TRBJ2-3	TGTGCCAGCAGCCCCTGGAAAACGGGACTAGCGGGAGGCGGGCAGTATTTT	CASSPWKTGLAGGGQYF
TRBD1	few	TRBV7-8	TRBJ2-1	TGTGCCAGCAGCTCATGGACAGGGGCCAACAATGAGCAGTTCTTC	CASSSWTGANNEQFF
.	.	TRBV10-3	TRBJ1-2	TGTGCCACCGGACAGCCCCGTGGCTACACCTTC	CATGQPRGYTF
.	many	TRBV7-9	TRBJ1-1	TGTGCCAGCAGCTTATACGAATCGTCCGCTGAAGCTTTCTTT	CASSLYESSAEAFF
TRBD2	many	TRBV10-3	TRBJ2-3	TGTGCCATCAGTGAAAGGACTAGCCGGGATACGCAGTATTTT	CAISERTSRDTQYF
.	many	TRBV5-4	TRBJ2-3	TGTGCCAGCAGCTCGACAGCAGATACGCAGTATTTT	CASSSTADTQYF
.	many	TRBV7-8	TRBJ2-5	TGTGCCAGCAGCTTCAGGGAGCGCATAGGAGAGACCCAGTACTTC	CASSFRERIGETQYF
.	many	TRBV20-1	TRBJ2-1	TGCAGTGCTAGAGATGGGGGGACTCCGGGCCGCAATGAGCAGTTCTTC	CSARDGGTPGRNEQFF
.	many	TRBV5-1	TRBJ2-2	TGCGCCAGCAGCTTTGGTGGAGGGAACACCGGGGAGCTGTTTTTT	CASSFGGGNTGELFF
.	many	TRBV4-1	TRBJ1-1	TGCGCCAGCAGCGCACAGGAGATGAACACTGAAGCTTTCTTT	CASSAQEMNTEAFF
.	.	TRBV30	TRBJ2-2	TGTGCCCATCAGGCCACCGGGGAGCTGTTTTTT	CAHQATGELFF
.	many	TRBV12-5	TRBJ1-4	TGTGCTAGTGGTTTGGTGGGTCCTGCAACTAATGAAAAACTGTTTTTT	CASGLVGPATNEKLFF
.	few	TRBV2	TRBJ2-1	TGTGCCAGCTCAGGGGGGCGCGACAATGAGCAGTTCTTC	CASSGGRDNEQFF
TRBD2	many	TRBV12-3/TRBV12-4	TRBJ2-1	TGTGCCAGCAGTCCAGGGACTATGAATGAGCAGTTCTTC	CASSPGTMNEQFF
.	few	TRBV20-1	TRBJ1-2	TGCAGTGCTAGAGATCTGCTTTCGGCGGGCTACACCTTC	CSARDLLSAGYTF
.	many	TRBV20-1	TRBJ2-1	TGCAGTGCTAGAGTGGCGGGACCCACTAATGAGCAGTTCTTC	CSARVAGPTNEQFF
.	few	TRBV5-1	TRBJ2-6	TGCGCCAGCAGCTTGGTGGGGGGCTCCCACTCTGGGGCCAACGTCCTGACTTTC	CASSLVGGSHSGANVLTF
.	many	TRBV20-1	TRBJ1-1	TGCAGTGCTACCGGGACTCAGAACACTGAAGCTTTCTTT	CSATGTQNTEAFF
.	.	TRBV20-1	TRBJ2-1	TGCAGTGCTAGAGAGGGTGGGGGATCTTACAATGAGCAGTTCTTC	CSAREGGGSYNEQFF
.	many	TRBV5-6	TRBJ1-6	TGTGCCAGCAGCTTAGAGTGGAGCAATAATTCACCCCTCCACTTT	CASSLEWSNNSPLHF
TRBD1	many	TRBV5-1	TRBJ1-2	TGCGCCAGCAGCGGACAGGGGGCTATCTATGGCTACACCTTC	CASSGQGAIYGYTF
TRBD2	many	TRBV6-8	TRBJ2-5	TGTGCCAGCAGTTACCTGGCGGGAGGACCGGAGACCCAGTACTTC	CASSYLAGGPETQYF
.	many	TRBV12-5	TRBJ1-1	TGTGCTAGTGGTTTGGAACCCAACACTGAAGCTTTCTTT	CASGLEPNTEAFF
.	.	TRBV24-1	TRBJ2-2	TGTGCCACCAGTGATTCCGGACAGTACACCGGGGAGCTGTTTTTT	CATSDSGQYTGELFF
.	many	TRBV29-1	TRBJ2-2	TGCAGCGTTGTAGTCCCCAACACCGGGGAGCTGTTTTTT	CSVVVPNTGELFF
TRBD2	many	TRBV15	TRBJ2-7	TGTGCCACCAGCGAGGGACTAGCGGGAGGCTACGAGCAGTACTTC	CATSEGLAGGYEQYF
.	.	TRBV21-1	TRBJ2-7	TGTGCCAGCAGCAACAGAGGGGGCAGGTACGAGCAGTACTTC	CASSNRGGRYEQYF
TRBD2	few	TRBV18	TRBJ2-3	TGTGCCAGCTCACCACCCGTCCTAGCGGGAGGGGCTGATACGCAGTATTTT	CASSPPVLAGGADTQYF
.	many	TRBV4-1	TRBJ1-2	TGCGCCAGCAGCCGTGGGATCTATGGCTACACCTTC	CASSRGIYGYTF
TRBD1	many	TRBV6-2/TRBV6-3	TRBJ2-1	TGTGCCAGCAGGGACGACAGGGGATTCTACAATGAGCAGTTCTTC	CASRDDRGFYNEQFF
TRBD1	many	TRBV25-1	TRBJ2-7	TGTGCCAGCAGTGAATCGTCGGACAGGGGGATTTTTGAGCAGTACTTC	CASSESSDRGIFEQYF
.	many	TRBV4-1	TRBJ2-7	TGCGCCAGCAGCCAAGATCAGGCCTACGAGCAGTACTTC	CASSQDQAYEQYF